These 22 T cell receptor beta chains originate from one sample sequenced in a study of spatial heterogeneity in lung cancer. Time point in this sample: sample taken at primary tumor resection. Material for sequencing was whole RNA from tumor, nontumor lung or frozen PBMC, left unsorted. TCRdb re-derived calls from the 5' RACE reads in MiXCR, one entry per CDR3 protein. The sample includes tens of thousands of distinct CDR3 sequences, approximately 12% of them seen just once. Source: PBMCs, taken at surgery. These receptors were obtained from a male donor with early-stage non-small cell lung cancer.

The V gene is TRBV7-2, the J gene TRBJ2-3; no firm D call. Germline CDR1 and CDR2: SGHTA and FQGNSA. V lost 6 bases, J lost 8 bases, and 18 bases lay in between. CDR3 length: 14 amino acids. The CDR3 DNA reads TGTGCCAGCAGGGTTCCCTCCAGTAAGGGTACGCAGTATTTT. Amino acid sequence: CASRVPSSKGTQYF.

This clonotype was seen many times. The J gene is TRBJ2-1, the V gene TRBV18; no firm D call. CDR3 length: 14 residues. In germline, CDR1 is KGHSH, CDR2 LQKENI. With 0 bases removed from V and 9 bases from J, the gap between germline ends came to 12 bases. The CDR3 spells CASSPPVHVGEQFF. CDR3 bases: TGTGCCAGCTCACCACCGGTGCATGTGGGTGAGCAGTTCTTC.

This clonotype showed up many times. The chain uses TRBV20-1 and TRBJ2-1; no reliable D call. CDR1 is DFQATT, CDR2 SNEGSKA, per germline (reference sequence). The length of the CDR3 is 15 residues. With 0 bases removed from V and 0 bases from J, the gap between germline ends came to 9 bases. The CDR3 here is CSAREPQLSYNEQFF. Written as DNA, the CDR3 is TGCAGTGCTAGAGAGCCTCAACTCTCCTACAATGAGCAGTTCTTC.

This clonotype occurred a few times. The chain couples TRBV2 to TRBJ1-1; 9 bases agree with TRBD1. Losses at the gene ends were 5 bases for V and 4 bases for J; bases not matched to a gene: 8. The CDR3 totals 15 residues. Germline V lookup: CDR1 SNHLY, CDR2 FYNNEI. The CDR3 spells CASSSRDRVGTEAFF. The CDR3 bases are TGTGCCAGCAGTAGTAGGGACAGGGTAGGCACTGAAGCTTTCTTT. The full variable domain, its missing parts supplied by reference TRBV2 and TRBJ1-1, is EPEVTQTPSHQVTQMGQEVILRCVPISNHLYFYWYRQILGQKVEFLVSFYNNEISEKSEIFDDQFSVERPDGSNFTLKIRSTKLEDSAMYFCASSSRDRVGTEAFFGQGTRLTVV.

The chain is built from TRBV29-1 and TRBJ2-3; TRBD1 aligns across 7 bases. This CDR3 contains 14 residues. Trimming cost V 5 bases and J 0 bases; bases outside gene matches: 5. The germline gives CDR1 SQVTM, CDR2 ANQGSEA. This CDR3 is CSVFRTGSTDTQYF. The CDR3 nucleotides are TGCAGCGTTTTTAGGACAGGCAGCACAGATACGCAGTATTTT.

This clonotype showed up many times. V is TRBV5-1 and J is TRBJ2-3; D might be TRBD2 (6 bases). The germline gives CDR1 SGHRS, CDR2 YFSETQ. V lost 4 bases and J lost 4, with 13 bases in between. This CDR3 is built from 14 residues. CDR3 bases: TGCGCCAGCAGCCCGGGAGTGGGGGCAGATACGCAGTATTTT. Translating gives CASSPGVGADTQYF. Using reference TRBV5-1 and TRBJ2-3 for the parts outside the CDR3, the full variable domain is KAGVTQTPRYLIKTRGQQVTLSCSPISGHRSVSWYQQTPGQGLQFLFEYFSETQRNKGNFPGRFSGRQFSNSRSEMNVSTLELGDSALYLCASSPGVGADTQYFGPGTRLTVL.

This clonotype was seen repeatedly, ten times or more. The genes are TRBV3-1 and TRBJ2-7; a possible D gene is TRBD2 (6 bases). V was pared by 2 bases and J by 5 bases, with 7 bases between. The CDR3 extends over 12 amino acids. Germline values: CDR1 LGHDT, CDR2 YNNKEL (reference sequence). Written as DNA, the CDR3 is TGTGCCAGCAGCCAACCGGGGGACGAGCAGTACTTC. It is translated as CASSQPGDEQYF.

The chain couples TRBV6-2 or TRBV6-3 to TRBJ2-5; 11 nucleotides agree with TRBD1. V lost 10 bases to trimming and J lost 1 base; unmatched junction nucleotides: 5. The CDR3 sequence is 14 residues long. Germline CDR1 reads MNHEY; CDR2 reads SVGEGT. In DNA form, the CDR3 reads TGTGCCACACTGGACAGGGGGCGCCAAGAGACCCAGTACTTC. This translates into CATLDRGRQETQYF.

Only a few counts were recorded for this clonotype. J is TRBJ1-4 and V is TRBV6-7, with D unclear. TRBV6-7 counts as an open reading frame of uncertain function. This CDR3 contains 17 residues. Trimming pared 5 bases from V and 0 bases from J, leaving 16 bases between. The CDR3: CASSHLPCVTTNEKLFF. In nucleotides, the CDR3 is TGTGCCAGCAGTCACCTTCCATGCGTGACAACTAATGAAAAACTGTTTTTT.

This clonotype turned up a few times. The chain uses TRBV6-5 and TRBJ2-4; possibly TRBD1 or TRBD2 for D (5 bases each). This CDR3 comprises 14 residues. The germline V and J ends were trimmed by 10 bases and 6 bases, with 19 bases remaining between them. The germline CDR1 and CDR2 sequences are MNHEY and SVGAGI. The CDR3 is CATTTLGGGNIQYF. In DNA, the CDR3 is TGTGCCACGACTACTCTCGGTGGGGGAAACATTCAGTACTTC.

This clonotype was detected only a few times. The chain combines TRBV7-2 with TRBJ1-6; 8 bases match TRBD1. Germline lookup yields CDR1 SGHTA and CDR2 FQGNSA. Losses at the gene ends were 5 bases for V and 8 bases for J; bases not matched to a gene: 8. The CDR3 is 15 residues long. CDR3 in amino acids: CASSEDGQGYSPLHF. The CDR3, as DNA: TGTGCCAGCAGCGAAGACGGACAGGGCTATTCACCCCTCCACTTT.

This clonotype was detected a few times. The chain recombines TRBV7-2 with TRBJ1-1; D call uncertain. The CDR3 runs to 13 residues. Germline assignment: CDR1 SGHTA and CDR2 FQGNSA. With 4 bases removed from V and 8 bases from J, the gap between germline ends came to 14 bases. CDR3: CASSSYNVFEAFF. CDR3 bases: TGTGCCAGCAGCTCGTACAACGTGTTCGAAGCTTTCTTT. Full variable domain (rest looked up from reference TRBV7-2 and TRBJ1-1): GAGVSQSPSNKVTEKGKDVELRCDPISGHTALYWYRQSLGQGLEFLIYFQGNSAPDKSGLPSDRFSAERTGGSVSTLTIQRTQQEDSAVYLCASSSYNVFEAFFGQGTRLTVV.

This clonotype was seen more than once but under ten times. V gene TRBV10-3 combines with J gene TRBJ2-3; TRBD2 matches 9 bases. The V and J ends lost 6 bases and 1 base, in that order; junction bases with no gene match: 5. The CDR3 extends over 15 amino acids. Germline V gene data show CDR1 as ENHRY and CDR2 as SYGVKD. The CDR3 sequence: CAIRSGTSRTDTQYF. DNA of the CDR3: TGTGCCATCAGATCCGGGACTAGCCGCACAGATACGCAGTATTTT.

CDR3 nucleotide sequence: TGTGCCAGCAGTTTGGCTCTGATGAACACTGAAGCTTTCTTT. This codes for CASSLALMNTEAFF. V is TRBV28 and J is TRBJ1-1, with D unclear. The V gene lost 3 bases and the J gene lost 0 bases, with 8 bases spanning the gap. The CDR3 has 14 amino acids. CDR1 is MDHEN and CDR2 is SYDVKM in the germline V gene.

The CDR3, as DNA: TGTGCCAGCTCCCCCCCCGGGCTAGCGGGAGGGAACGAGCAGTACTTC. Protein product: CASSPPGLAGGNEQYF. The rearrangement links TRBV18 to TRBJ2-7, with 12 bases identical to TRBD2. Germline values: CDR1 KGHSH, CDR2 LQKENI. This CDR3 spans 16 amino acids. V trimming: 6 bases; J trimming: 5 bases; junction bases outside the gene matches: 11.

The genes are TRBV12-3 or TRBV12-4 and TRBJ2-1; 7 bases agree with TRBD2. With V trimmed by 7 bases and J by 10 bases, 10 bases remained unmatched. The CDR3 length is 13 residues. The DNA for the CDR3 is TGTGCCAGCACCCTCGGGCGGGAGAACGAGCAGTTCTTC. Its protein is CASTLGRENEQFF.

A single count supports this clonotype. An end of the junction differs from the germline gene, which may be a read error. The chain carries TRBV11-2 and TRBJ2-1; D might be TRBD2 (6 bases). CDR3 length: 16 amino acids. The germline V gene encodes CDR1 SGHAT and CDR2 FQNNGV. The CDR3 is CVSSLAASSSYNEQFF. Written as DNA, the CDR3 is TGTGTCAGCAGCTTAGCGGCGTCCAGCTCCTACAATGAGCAGTTCTTC.

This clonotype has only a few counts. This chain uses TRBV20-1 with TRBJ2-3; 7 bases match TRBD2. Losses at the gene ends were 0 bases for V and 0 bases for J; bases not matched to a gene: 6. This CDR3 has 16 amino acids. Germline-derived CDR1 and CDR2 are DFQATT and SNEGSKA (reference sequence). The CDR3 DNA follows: TGCAGTGCTAGAGATCCAAGCGGGACTAGCACAGATACGCAGTATTTT. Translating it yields CSARDPSGTSTDTQYF.

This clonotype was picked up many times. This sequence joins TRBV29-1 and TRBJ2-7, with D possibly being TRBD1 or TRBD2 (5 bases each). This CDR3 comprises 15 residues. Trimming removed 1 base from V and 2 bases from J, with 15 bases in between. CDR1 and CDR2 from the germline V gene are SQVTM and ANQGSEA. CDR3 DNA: TGCAGCGTTGAAGTGGGACGAGGAAGACCCTACGAGCAGTACTTC. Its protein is CSVEVGRGRPYEQYF.

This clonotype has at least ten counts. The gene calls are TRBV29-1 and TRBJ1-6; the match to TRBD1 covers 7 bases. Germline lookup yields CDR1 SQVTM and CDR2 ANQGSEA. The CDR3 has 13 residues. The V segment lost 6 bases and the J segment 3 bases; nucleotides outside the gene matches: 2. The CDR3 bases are TGCAGCGTCGGGACAGACTATAATTCACCCCTCCACTTT. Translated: CSVGTDYNSPLHF.

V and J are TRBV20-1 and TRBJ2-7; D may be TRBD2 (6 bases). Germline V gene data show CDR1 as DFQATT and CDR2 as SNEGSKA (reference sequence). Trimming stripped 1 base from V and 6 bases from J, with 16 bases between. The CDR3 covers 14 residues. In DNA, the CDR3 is TGCAGTGCTAGAGTAGGGGTGCGGGACGGCGAGCAGTACTTC. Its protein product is CSARVGVRDGEQYF.

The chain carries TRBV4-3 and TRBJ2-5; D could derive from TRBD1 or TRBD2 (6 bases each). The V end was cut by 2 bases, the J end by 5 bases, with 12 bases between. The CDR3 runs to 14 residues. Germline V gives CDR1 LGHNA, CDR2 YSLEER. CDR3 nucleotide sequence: TGCGCCAGCAGCCAAAATACAGGGAGGGAGACCCAGTACTTC. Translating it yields CASSQNTGRETQYF.